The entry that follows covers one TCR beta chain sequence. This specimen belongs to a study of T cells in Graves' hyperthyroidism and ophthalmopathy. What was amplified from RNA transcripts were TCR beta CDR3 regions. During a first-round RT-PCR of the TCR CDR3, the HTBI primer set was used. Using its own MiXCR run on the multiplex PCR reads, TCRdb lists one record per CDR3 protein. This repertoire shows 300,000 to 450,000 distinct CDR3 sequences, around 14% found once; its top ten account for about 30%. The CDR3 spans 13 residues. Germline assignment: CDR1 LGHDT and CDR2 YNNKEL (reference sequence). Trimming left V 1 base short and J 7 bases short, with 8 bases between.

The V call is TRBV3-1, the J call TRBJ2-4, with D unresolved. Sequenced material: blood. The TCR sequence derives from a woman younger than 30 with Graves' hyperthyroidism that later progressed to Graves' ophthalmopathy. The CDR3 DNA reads TGTGCCAGCAGCCAAGTCGGAGTCAACATTCAGTACTTC. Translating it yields CASSQVGVNIQYF.